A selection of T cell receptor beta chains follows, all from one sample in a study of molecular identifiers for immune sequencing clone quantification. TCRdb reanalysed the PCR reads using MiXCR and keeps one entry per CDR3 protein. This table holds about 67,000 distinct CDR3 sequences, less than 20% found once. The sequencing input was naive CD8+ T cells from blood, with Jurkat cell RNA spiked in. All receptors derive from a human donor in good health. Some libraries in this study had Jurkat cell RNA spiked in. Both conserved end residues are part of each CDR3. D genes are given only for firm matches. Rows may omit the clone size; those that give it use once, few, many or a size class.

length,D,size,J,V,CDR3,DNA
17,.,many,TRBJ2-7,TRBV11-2,CASSASPGADDPYEQYF,TGTGCCAGCAGCGCCAGCCCTGGAGCGGACGATCCCTACGAGCAGTACTTC
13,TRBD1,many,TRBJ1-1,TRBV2,CASNLGGRDEAFF,TGTGCCAGCAACCTAGGGGGCAGGGATGAAGCTTTCTTT
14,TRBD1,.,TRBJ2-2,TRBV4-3,CASRAGGNTGELFF,TGCGCCAGCAGGGCAGGGGGTAACACCGGGGAGCTGTTTTTT
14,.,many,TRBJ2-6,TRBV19,CASSTWAGANVLTF,TGTGCCAGTTCGACGTGGGCTGGGGCCAACGTCCTGACTTTC
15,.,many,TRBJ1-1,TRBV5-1,CASSLEMGQNTEAFF,TGCGCCAGCAGCTTGGAAATGGGACAGAACACTGAAGCTTTCTTT
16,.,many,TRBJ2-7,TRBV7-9,CASSLPAGASSYEQYF,TGTGCCAGCAGCTTACCGGCGGGGGCGAGCTCCTACGAGCAGTACTTC
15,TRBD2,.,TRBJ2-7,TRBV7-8,CASSPLAGESYEQYF,TGTGCCAGCAGCCCTCTAGCGGGAGAGTCCTACGAGCAGTACTTC
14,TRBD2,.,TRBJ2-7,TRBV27,CASSLLGRDYEQYF,TGTGCCAGCAGTTTACTCGGGAGGGACTACGAGCAGTACTTC
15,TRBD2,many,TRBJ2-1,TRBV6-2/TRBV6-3,CASSYAGLAVVEQFF,TGTGCCAGCAGTTACGCCGGACTAGCTGTTGTTGAGCAGTTCTTC
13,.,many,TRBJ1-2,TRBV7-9,CASRGGSNYGYTF,TGTGCCAGCAGGGGAGGATCTAACTATGGCTACACCTTC
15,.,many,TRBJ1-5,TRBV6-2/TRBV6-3,CASSPTGGGNQPQHF,TGTGCCAGCAGCCCGACAGGTGGTGGCAATCAGCCCCAGCATTTT
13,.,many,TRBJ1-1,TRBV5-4,CASSLRMNTEAFF,TGTGCCAGCAGCCTTCGTATGAACACTGAAGCTTTCTTT
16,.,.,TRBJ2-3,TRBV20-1,CSNRGGLARHTDAQYF,TGCAGTAATCGGGGAGGTCTAGCGAGGCACACAGATGCGCAGTATTTT
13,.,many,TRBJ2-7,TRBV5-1,CASSLDMSGEQYF,TGCGCCAGCAGCTTGGACATGTCTGGAGAGCAGTACTTC
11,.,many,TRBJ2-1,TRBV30,CAWSSGYEQFF,TGTGCCTGGAGTAGTGGTTATGAGCAGTTCTTC
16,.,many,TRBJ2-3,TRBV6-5,CASSLIAEGGADTQYF,TGTGCCAGCAGTCTAATAGCGGAGGGGGGTGCAGATACGCAGTATTTT
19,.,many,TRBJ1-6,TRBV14,CASSQDLGYESSYNSPLHF,TGTGCCAGCAGCCAAGATCTGGGATACGAAAGCTCCTATAATTCACCCCTCCACTTT
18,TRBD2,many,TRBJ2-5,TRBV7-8,CATREDLAGLSTQETQYF,TGTGCCACCCGAGAGGATTTAGCGGGATTGTCGACCCAAGAGACCCAGTACTTC
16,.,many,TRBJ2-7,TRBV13,CASSLAFSQGSYEQYF,TGTGCCAGCAGTCTAGCCTTCAGCCAGGGGTCCTACGAGCAGTACTTC
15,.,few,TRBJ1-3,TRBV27,CASSLSGTTGNTIYF,TGTGCCAGCAGTTTATCAGGCACAACTGGAAACACCATATATTTT
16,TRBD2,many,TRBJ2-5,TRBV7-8,CASSLRLAGALRTQYF,TGTGCCAGCAGCCTTCGACTAGCGGGAGCCTTAAGGACCCAGTACTTC
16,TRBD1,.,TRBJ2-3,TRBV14,CASSNLWTGITDTQYF,TGTGCCAGCAGCAATCTCTGGACAGGGATTACAGATACGCAGTATTTT
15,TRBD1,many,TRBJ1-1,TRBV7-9,CASSPPGQGHTEAFF,TGTGCCAGCAGCCCGCCGGGACAGGGTCACACTGAAGCTTTCTTT
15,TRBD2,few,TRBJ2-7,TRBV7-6,CASSYGTSVSYEQYF,TGTGCCAGCAGTTACGGGACTAGCGTCAGCTACGAGCAGTACTTC
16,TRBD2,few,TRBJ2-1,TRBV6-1,CASSEDSGSRFNEQFF,TGTGCCAGCAGTGAAGATAGCGGGAGTAGGTTCAATGAGCAGTTCTTC
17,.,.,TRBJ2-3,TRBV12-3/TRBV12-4,CASSFFRRATPQDTQYF,TGTGCCAGCAGTTTTTTCCGGCGGGCAACCCCACAAGATACGCAGTATTTT
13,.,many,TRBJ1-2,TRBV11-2,CASSLGTGNGYTF,TGTGCCAGCAGCTTAGGGACTGGGAATGGCTACACCTTC
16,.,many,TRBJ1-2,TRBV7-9,CASSPLETEGLHGYTF,TGTGCCAGCAGCCCCTTAGAAACAGAGGGTTTGCATGGCTACACCTTC
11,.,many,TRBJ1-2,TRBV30,CAWSRSYGYTF,TGTGCCTGGAGTCGAAGTTATGGCTACACCTTC
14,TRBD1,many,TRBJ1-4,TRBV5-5,CASSWGQGREKLFF,TGTGCCAGCAGCTGGGGACAGGGTCGGGAAAAACTGTTTTTT
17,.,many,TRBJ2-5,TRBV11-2,CASSLGPPARTQETQYF,TGTGCCAGCAGCTTGGGTCCTCCGGCGCGGACGCAAGAGACCCAGTACTTC
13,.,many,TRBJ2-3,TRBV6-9,CANPPRNTDTQYF,TGTGCCAACCCCCCCAGGAACACAGATACGCAGTATTTT
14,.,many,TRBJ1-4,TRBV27,CASSPRPVDLGLFF,TGTGCCAGCAGTCCCAGACCTGTAGATTTAGGACTGTTTTTT
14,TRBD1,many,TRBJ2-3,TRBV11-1,CASSPRQGAITQYF,TGTGCCAGCAGCCCGAGACAGGGGGCGATTACGCAGTATTTT
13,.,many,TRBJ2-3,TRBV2,CASSEAGIDTQYF,TGTGCCAGCAGTGAAGCGGGGATAGATACGCAGTATTTT
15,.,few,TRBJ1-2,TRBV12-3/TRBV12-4,CASSLSGLGDDGYTF,TGTGCCAGCAGTTTGTCAGGGTTGGGCGACGATGGCTACACCTTC
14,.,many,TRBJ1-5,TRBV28,CASSFGGTNQPQHF,TGTGCCAGCAGTTTCGGGGGGACGAATCAGCCCCAGCATTTT
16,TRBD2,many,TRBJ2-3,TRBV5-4,CASSSGLAGATDTQYF,TGTGCCAGCAGCTCGGGACTAGCGGGAGCAACAGATACGCAGTATTTT
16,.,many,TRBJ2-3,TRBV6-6,CASRRTLGASTDTQYF,TGTGCCAGCAGACGAACCTTGGGGGCTAGCACAGATACGCAGTATTTT
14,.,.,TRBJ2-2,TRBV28,CASIQGQTTGELFF,TGTGCCAGCATTCAGGGACAAACCACCGGGGAGCTGTTTTTT
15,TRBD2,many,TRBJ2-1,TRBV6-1,CASSPVAGVDNEQFF,TGTGCCAGCTCCCCCGTAGCGGGAGTGGACAATGAGCAGTTCTTC
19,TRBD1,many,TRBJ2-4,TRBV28,CASQTGTGGLAGLTNIQYF,TGTGCCTCGCAGACTGGGACAGGGGGACTAGCAGGGCTCACAAACATTCAGTACTTC
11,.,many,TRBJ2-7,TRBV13,CASSFSVEQYF,TGTGCCAGCAGCTTTTCGGTCGAGCAGTACTTC
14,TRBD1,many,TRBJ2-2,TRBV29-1,CSVVDRGVGGELFF,TGCAGCGTTGTCGACAGGGGAGTTGGCGGGGAGCTGTTTTTT
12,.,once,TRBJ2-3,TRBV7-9,CASSQGGFLPYF,TGTGCCAGCAGCCAAGGAGGGTTTCTGCCGTATTTT
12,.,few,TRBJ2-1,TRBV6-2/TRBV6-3,CASRVGYNEQFF,TGTGCCAGCAGAGTCGGTTACAATGAGCAGTTCTTC
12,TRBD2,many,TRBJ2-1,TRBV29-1,CSVGESGGEQFF,TGCAGCGTTGGGGAGTCGGGAGGTGAGCAGTTCTTC
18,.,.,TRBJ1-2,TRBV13,CASSSDTQGRATNYGYTF,TGTGCCAGCAGCTCCGATACACAGGGTAGGGCGACTAACTATGGCTACACCTTC
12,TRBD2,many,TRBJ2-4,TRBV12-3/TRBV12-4,CASSLGLAEQYF,TGTGCCAGCAGTTTGGGACTAGCGGAACAGTACTTC
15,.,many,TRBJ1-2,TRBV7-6,CASSLAGAGERGYTF,TGTGCCAGCAGCTTAGCGGGGGCAGGGGAGCGGGGCTACACCTTC
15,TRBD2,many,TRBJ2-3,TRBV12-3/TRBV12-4,CASRGTSGYTDTQYF,TGTGCCAGCAGGGGGACTAGCGGTTACACAGATACGCAGTATTTT
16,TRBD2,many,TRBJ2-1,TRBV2,CASRPSASGKIDEQFF,TGTGCCAGCAGGCCGTCGGCCAGCGGGAAAATTGATGAGCAGTTCTTC
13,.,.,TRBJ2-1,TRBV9,CASSESSYNEQFF,TGTGCCAGCAGTGAGAGTTCCTACAATGAGCAGTTCTTC
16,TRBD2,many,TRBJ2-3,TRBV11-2,CASSLRAGGLADTQYF,TGTGCCAGCAGCTTAAGGGCGGGAGGGCTGGCAGATACGCAGTATTTT
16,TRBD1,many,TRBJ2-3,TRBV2,CASTNPQDRVGDTQYF,TGTGCCAGCACCAACCCGCAGGACAGGGTTGGGGATACGCAGTATTTT
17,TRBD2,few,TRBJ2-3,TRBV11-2,CASSLDLGTSDADTLYF,TGTGCCAGCAGCTTAGATCTGGGGACTAGTGACGCAGATACGCTGTATTTT
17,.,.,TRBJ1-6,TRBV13,CASPILTDHQPNSPLHF,TGTGCCAGCCCCATATTGACGGACCACCAGCCTAATTCACCCCTCCACTTT
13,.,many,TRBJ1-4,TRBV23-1,CASPRRVSEKLFF,TGCGCCAGCCCTCGGCGAGTAAGCGAAAAACTGTTTTTT
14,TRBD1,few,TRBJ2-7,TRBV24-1,CATSDDRGNREQYF,TGTGCCACCAGTGACGACAGGGGGAATCGCGAGCAGTACTTC